This T cell receptor (beta chain) was captured by sequencing in a study of yellow fever vaccine responses in identical twins. Broader study findings: It has been reported that, in twins, the vaccine T cell response seemed partly convergent and partly personalized.

This CDR3 is built from 14 residues. J lost 1 base, V lost 3 bases, and 3 bases had no gene match. Germline loops: CDR1 SGHAT, CDR2 FQNNGV. The table lists this clonotype with a count of one. Its specificity is unknown. TCRdb re-analysed the RT-PCR reads in MiXCR, keeping a single row per CDR3 protein. The sample lists about 1,200 distinct CDR3 sequences, 65% to 85% occurring once. The sequence was collected from a female donor who received the yellow fever vaccine. The rearrangement links TRBV11-2 to TRBJ2-7; 7 positions agree with TRBD2. The specimen comprised T cells from blood (PBMCs), unsorted or a sorted subset (not recorded which), sampled before or after yellow fever vaccination (not recorded which). The CDR3 sequence is CASSFTAGSYEQYF. CDR3 nucleotide sequence: TGTGCCAGCAGCTTCACAGCGGGGTCCTACGAGCAGTACTTC.